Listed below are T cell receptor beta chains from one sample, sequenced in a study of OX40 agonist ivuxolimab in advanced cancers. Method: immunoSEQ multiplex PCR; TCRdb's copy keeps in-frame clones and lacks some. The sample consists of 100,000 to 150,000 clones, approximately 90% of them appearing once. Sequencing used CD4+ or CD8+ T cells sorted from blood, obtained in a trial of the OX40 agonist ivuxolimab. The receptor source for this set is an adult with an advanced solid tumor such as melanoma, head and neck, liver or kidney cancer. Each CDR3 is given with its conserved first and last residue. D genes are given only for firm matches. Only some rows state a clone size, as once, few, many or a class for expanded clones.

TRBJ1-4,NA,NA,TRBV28,CASSSGSQGEKLFF,TGTGCCAGCAGCTCGGGTTCACAAGGGGAAAAACTGTTTTTT
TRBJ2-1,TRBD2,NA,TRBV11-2,CASSLRTSGRIYEQFF,TGTGCCAGCAGCTTACGGACTAGCGGGAGGATATATGAGCAGTTCTTC
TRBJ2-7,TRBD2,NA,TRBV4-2,CASSQDTSVTYEQYF,TGTGCCAGCAGCCAAGACACTAGCGTCACCTACGAGCAGTACTTC
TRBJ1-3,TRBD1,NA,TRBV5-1,CASSLDRGGNTIYF,TGCGCCAGCAGCTTGGACAGGGGAGGAAACACCATATATTTT
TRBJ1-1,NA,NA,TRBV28,CASSLVAPPEAFF,TGTGCCAGCAGTTTGGTTGCACCACCTGAAGCTTTCTTT
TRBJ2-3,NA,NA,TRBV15,CATSADRRAGADTVVDTQYF,TGTGCCACCAGCGCAGACCGCCGGGCGGGCGCGGACACAGTCGTCGATACGCAGTATTTT
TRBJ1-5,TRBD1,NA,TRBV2,CASRSTGGGQPQHF,TGTGCCAGCAGATCCACAGGGGGCGGTCAGCCCCAGCATTTT
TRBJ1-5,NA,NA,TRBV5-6,CASSSQYNQPQHF,TGTGCCAGCAGCTCGCAGTACAATCAGCCCCAGCATTTT
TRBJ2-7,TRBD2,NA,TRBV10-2,CASSEIPSSGRTYEQYF,TGCGCCAGCAGTGAGATTCCCTCTAGCGGGAGAACCTACGAGCAGTACTTC
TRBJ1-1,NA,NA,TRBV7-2,CASSLRTANTEAFF,TGTGCCAGCAGCTTACGGACGGCGAACACTGAAGCTTTCTTT
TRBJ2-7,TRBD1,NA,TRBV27,CASSAQGGGQGVYEQYF,TGTGCCAGCAGTGCGCAGGGTGGGGGACAGGGAGTCTACGAGCAGTACTTC
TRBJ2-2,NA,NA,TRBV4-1,CASSQGRNTGELFF,TGCGCCAGCAGCCAAGGAAGGAACACCGGGGAGCTGTTTTTT
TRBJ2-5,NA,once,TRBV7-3,CASSSGTKGETQYF,TGTGCCAGCAGCTCCGGGACGAAGGGGGAGACCCAGTACTTC
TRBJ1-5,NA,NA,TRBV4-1,CASSPSGGSNQPQHF,TGCGCCAGCAGCCCCTCGGGGGGCAGCAATCAGCCCCAGCATTTT
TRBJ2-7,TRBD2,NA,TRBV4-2,CASSQDSSGNYEQYF,TGTGCCAGCAGCCAAGACTCTAGCGGGAACTACGAGCAGTACTTC
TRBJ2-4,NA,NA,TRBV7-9,CASSLPFGQFKLAKNIQYF,TGTGCCAGCAGTCTTCCCTTCGGGCAGTTTAAGTTAGCCAAAAACATTCAGTACTTC
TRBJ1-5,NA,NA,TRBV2,CASRDGSYSNQPQHF,TGTGCCAGCAGGGACGGCTCCTATAGCAATCAGCCCCAGCATTTT
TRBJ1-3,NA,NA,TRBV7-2,CASSPVRAGNTIYF,TGTGCCAGCAGCCCCGTAAGGGCTGGAAACACCATATATTTT
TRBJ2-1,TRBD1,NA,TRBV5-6,CASSFGQGYNEQFF,TGTGCCAGCAGCTTCGGACAGGGGTACAATGAGCAGTTCTTC
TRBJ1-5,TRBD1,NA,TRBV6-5,CASRGTGYSNQPQHF,TGTGCCAGCAGAGGGACAGGATATAGCAATCAGCCCCAGCATTTT
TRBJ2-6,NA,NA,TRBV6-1,CASSEAISTVSGANVLTF,TGTGCCAGCAGTGAAGCCATCTCGACAGTCTCTGGGGCCAACGTCCTGACTTTC
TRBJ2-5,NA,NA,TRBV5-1,CASSLGLRETQYF,TGCGCCAGCAGCTTAGGACTCCGAGAGACCCAGTACTTC
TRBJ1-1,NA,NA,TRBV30,CAWSVTPDGNTEAFF,TGTGCCTGGAGTGTAACCCCGGACGGTAACACTGAAGCTTTCTTT
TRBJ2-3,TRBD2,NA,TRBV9,CASSVGAGGPGDTQYF,TGTGCCAGCAGCGTAGGCGCGGGAGGGCCCGGAGATACGCAGTATTTT
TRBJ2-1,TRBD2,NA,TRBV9,CASSVGLASPNEQFF,TGTGCCAGCAGCGTAGGACTAGCGAGTCCCAATGAGCAGTTCTTC
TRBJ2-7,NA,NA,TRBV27,CASSFRNPPEQYF,TGTGCCAGCAGTTTTCGAAATCCCCCGGAGCAGTACTTC
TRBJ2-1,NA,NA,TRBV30,CAWSVGQHNEQFF,TGTGCCTGGAGTGTAGGTCAGCACAATGAGCAGTTCTTC
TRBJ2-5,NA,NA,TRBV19,CASSARDAAEETQYF,TGTGCCAGTAGTGCCCGGGACGCCGCGGAAGAGACCCAGTACTTC
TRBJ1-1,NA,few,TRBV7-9,CASSGDAGTEAFF,TGTGCCAGCAGCGGGGACGCGGGCACTGAAGCTTTCTTT
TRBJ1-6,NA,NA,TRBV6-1,CASRAQGRYSPLHF,TGTGCCAGCAGGGCTCAAGGTCGATATTCACCCCTCCACTTT
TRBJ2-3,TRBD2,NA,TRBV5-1,CASSKLAGATDTQYF,TGCGCCAGCAGCAAACTAGCGGGAGCCACAGATACGCAGTATTTT
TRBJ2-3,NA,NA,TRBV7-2,CASSRGQQDTQYF,TGTGCCAGCAGTCGTGGACAGCAAGATACGCAGTATTTT
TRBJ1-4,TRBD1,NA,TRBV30,CAWGTGTNEKLFF,TGTGCCTGGGGGACAGGGACTAATGAAAAACTGTTTTTT
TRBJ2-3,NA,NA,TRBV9,CASGVASTDTQYF,TGTGCCAGCGGCGTAGCTAGCACAGATACGCAGTATTTT
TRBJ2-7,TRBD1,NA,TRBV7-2,CASSLDRGTYEQYF,TGTGCCAGCAGCTTGGACAGGGGGACGTACGAGCAGTACTTC
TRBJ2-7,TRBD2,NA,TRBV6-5,CASSNQDSGAYEQYF,TGTGCCAGCAGCAACCAGGATAGCGGGGCCTACGAGCAGTACTTC
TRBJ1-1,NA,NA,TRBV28,CASSPTAGGLNTEAFF,TGTGCCAGCAGCCCTACCGCCGGGGGACTTAACACTGAAGCTTTCTTT
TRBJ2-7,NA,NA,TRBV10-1,CASSETGEVYEQYF,TGCGCCAGCAGTGAAACAGGGGAGGTTTACGAGCAGTACTTC
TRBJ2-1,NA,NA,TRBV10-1,CASSRSLGSNEQFF,TGCGCCAGCAGCCGCAGCCTGGGGAGCAATGAGCAGTTCTTC
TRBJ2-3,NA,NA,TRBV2,CASSERVTSDTQYF,TGTGCCAGCAGTGAAAGAGTGACCAGCGATACGCAGTATTTT
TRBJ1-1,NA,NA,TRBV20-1,CSAFDTEAFF,TGCAGTGCGTTCGACACTGAAGCTTTCTTT
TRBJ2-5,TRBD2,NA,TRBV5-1,CASSSERERAETQYF,TGCGCCAGCAGCTCGGAGCGGGAGCGTGCGGAGACCCAGTACTTC
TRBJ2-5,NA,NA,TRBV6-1,CASSEASSGQETQYF,TGTGCCAGCAGTGAAGCAAGCAGCGGCCAAGAGACCCAGTACTTC
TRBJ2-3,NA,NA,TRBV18,CASSPGMRRNTDTQYF,TGTGCCAGCTCACCGGGAATGAGGCGGAACACAGATACGCAGTATTTT
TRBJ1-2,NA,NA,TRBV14,CASSLTKGWGYGYTF,TGTGCCAGCAGCCTAACCAAGGGCTGGGGGTATGGCTACACCTTC
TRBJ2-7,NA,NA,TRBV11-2,CASSLGSSSTF,TGTGCCAGCAGCTTAGGGAGCTCGAGTACTTTC
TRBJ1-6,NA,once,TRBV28,CASSRGVIGSSYNSPLHF,TGTGCCAGCAGTCGCGGGGTGATCGGGAGCTCCTATAATTCACCCCTCCACTTT
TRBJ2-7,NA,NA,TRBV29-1,CSVEGRQEEGYFEQYF,TGCAGCGTTGAAGGCCGCCAGGAGGAGGGTTATTTCGAGCAGTACTTC
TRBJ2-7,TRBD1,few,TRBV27,CASSADRGGYEQYF,TGTGCCAGCAGTGCGGACAGGGGAGGCTACGAGCAGTACTTC
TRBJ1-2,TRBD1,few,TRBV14,CASSPGQANYGYTF,TGTGCCAGCAGCCCCGGACAGGCTAACTATGGCTACACCTTC
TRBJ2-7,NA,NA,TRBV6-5,CASSNKPSSEQYF,TGTGCCAGCAGCAACAAACCTAGTTCCGAGCAGTACTTC
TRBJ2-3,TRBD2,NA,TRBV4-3,CASSQVLAGGPGTPDTQYF,TGCGCCAGCAGCCAGGTCCTAGCGGGAGGGCCAGGTACACCAGATACGCAGTATTTT
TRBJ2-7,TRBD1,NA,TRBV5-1,CASSAGQGLRLYEQYF,TGCGCCAGCAGCGCGGGACAGGGCTTAAGATTGTACGAGCAGTACTTC
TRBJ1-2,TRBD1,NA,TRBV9,CASSIDRVSYGYTF,TGTGCCAGCAGCATCGACAGGGTCTCCTATGGCTACACCTTC
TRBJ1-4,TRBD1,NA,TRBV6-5,CASRRQGEDEKLFF,TGTGCCAGCAGAAGACAGGGAGAAGATGAAAAACTGTTTTTT
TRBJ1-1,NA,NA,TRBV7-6,CASSRTVNTEAFF,TGTGCCAGCAGCCGCACAGTGAACACTGAAGCTTTCTTT
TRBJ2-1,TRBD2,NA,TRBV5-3,CARSLALALMNNEQFF,TGTGCCAGAAGCTTGGCACTAGCGTTGATGAACAATGAGCAGTTCTTC
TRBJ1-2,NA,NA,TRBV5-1,CASSSTEYGYTF,TGCGCCAGCAGCTCAACAGAGTATGGCTACACCTTC